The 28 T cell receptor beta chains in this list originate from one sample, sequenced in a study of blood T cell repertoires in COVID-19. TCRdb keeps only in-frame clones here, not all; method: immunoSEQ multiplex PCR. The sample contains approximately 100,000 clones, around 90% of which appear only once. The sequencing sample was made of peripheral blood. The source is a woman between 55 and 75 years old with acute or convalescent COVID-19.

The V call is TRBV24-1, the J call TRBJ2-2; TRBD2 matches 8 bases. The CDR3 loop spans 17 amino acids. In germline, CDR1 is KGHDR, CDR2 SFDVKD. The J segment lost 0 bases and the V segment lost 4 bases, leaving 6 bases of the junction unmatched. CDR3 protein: CATSDLTSGANTGELFF. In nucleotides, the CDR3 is TGTGCCACCAGTGACCTAACTAGCGGCGCGAACACCGGGGAGCTGTTTTTT.

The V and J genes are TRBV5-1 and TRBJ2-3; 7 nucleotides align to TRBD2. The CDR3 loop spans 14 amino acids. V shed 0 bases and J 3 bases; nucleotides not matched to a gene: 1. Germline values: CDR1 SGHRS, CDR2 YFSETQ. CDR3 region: CASSLGTRTDTQYF. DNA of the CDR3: TGCGCCAGCAGCTTGGGGACTAGGACAGATACGCAGTATTTT.

Here the CDR3 reads CASSVEGGRDTGELFF. In nucleotides, the CDR3 is TGTGCCAGCAGCGTAGAGGGCGGGAGGGACACCGGGGAGCTGTTTTTT. The rearrangement uses TRBV9 and TRBJ2-2, with TRBD2 identical over 9 bases. From germline, CDR1 is SGDLS and CDR2 YYNGEE. Germline trimming cut 0 bases from V and 3 bases from J; bases unmatched to any gene: 3. This CDR3 region has 16 residues.

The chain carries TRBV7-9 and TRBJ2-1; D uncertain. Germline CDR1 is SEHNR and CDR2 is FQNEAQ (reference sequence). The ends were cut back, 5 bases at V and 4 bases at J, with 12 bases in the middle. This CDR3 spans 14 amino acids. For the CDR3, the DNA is TGTGCCAGCAGCCAATGGCTAGATTACAATGAGCAGTTCTTC. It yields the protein CASSQWLDYNEQFF.

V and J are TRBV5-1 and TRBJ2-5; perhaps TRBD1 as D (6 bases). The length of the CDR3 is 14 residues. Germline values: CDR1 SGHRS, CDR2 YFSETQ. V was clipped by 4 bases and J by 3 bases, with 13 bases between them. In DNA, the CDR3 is TGCGCCAGCAGCACGTACCGGACAGAAGAGACCCAGTACTTC. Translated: CASSTYRTEETQYF.

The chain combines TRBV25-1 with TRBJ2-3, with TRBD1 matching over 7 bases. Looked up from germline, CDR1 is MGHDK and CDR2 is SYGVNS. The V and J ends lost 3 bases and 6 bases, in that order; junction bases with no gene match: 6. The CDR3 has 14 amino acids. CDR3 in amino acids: CASSDRQGRDTQYF. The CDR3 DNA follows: TGTGCCAGCAGTGATAGACAGGGCAGGGATACGCAGTATTTT.

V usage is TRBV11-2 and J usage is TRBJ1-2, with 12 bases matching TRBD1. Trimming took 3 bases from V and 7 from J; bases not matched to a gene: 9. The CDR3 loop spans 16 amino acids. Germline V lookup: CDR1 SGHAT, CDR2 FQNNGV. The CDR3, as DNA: TGTGCCAGCAGCTTGATTGTGGGACAGGGGGCAGGTGGCTACACCTTC. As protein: CASSLIVGQGAGGYTF.

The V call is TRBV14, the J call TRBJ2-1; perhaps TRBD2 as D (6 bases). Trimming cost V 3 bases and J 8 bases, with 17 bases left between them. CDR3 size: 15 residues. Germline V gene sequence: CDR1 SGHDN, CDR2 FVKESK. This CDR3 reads CASSHGLLSTHEQFF. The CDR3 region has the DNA TGTGCCAGCAGCCACGGACTACTATCTACACATGAGCAGTTCTTC.

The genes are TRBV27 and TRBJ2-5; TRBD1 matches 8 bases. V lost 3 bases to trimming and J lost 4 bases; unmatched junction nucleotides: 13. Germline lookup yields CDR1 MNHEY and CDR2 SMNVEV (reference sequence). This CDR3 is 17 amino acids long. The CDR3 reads CASSFMPTGVFPETQYF. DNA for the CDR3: TGTGCCAGCAGTTTTATGCCGACAGGGGTATTCCCAGAGACCCAGTACTTC.

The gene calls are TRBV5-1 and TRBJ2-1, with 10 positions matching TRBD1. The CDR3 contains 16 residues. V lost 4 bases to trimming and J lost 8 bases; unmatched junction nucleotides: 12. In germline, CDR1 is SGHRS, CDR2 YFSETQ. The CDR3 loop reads CASSHGTGVIVHEQFF. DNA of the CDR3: TGCGCCAGCAGCCACGGGACAGGGGTTATCGTGCATGAGCAGTTCTTC.

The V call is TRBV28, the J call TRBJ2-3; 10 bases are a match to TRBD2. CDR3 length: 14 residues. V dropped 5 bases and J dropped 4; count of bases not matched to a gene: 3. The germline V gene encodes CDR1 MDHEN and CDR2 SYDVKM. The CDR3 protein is CASSRSGRADTQYF. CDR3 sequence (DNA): TGTGCCAGCAGTAGGAGCGGGAGGGCAGATACGCAGTATTTT.

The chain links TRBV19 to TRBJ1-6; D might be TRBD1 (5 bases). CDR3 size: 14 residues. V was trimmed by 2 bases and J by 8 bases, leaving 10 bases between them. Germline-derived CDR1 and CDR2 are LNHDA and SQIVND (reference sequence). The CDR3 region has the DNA TGTGCCAGTAGTATATCGGGGGTTGATTCACCCCTCCACTTT. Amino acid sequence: CASSISGVDSPLHF.

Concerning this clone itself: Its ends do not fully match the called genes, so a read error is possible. The CDR3: CATSAPGTSRDTQYF. In DNA form, the CDR3 reads TGTGCCACCAGCGCGCCCGGGACTAGCAGAGATACGCAGTATTTT. The chain employs TRBV24-1 and TRBJ2-3; 9 bases align to TRBD2. In germline, CDR1 is KGHDR, CDR2 SFDVKD. This CDR3 has 15 residues.

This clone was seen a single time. CDR3: CASSEAFWTGHEQYV. DNA for the CDR3: TGTGCCAGCAGTGAGGCCTTTTGGACAGGGCACGAGCAGTACGTC. This rearrangement joins TRBV6-1 to TRBJ2-7; 8 nucleotides agree with TRBD1. Unmatched junction bases numbered 9, after V lost 3 bases and J lost 5 bases. The germline CDR1 and CDR2 sequences are MNHNS and SASEGT. This CDR3 is built from 15 residues.

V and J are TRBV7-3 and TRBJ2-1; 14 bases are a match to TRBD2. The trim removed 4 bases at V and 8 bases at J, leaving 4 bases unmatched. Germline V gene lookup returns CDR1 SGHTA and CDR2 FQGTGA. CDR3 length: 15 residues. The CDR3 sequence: CASSSGTSGRDEQFF. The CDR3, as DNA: TGTGCCAGCAGCTCCGGGACTAGCGGGAGAGATGAGCAGTTCTTC.

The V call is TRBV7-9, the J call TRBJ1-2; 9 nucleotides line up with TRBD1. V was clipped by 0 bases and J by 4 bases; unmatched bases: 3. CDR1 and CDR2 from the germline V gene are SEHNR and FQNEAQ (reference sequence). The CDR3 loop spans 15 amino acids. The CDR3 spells CASSLAQGAGYGYTF. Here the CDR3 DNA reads TGTGCCAGCAGCTTAGCACAGGGGGCCGGCTATGGCTACACCTTC.

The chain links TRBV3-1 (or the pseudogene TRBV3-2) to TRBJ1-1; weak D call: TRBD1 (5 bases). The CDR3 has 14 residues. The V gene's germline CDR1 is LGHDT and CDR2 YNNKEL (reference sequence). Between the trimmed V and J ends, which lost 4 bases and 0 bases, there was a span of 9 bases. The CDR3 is CASSPTVLNTEAFF. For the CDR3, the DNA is TGTGCCAGCAGCCCGACAGTTTTGAACACTGAAGCTTTCTTT.

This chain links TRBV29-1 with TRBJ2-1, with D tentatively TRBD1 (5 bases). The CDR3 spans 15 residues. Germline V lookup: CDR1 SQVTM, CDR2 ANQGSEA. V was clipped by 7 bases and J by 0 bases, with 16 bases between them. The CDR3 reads CSATLGQSSYNEQFF. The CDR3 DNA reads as TGCAGCGCTACCCTGGGGCAGAGCTCCTACAATGAGCAGTTCTTC.

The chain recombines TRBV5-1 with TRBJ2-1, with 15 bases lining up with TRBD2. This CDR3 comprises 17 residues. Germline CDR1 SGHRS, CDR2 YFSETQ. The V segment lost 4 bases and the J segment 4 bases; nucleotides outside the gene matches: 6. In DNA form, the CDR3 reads TGCGCCAGCAGCCTCGGACTAGCGGGAGGGGGGTACAATGAGCAGTTCTTC. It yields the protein CASSLGLAGGGYNEQFF.

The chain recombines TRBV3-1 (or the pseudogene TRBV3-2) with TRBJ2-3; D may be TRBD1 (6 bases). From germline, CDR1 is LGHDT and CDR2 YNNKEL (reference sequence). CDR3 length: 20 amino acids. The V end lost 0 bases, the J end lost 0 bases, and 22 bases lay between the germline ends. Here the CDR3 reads CASSQDPLDSLVSSTDTQYF. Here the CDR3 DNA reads TGTGCCAGCAGCCAAGATCCGTTGGACAGCTTAGTTTCTAGCACAGATACGCAGTATTTT.

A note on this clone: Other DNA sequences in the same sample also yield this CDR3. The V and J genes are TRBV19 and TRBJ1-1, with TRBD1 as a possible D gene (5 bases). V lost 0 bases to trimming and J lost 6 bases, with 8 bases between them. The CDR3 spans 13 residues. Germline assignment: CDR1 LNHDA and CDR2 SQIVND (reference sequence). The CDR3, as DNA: TGTGCCAGTAGTATAGATCGGGGGGCTGAAGCTTTCTTT. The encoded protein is CASSIDRGAEAFF.

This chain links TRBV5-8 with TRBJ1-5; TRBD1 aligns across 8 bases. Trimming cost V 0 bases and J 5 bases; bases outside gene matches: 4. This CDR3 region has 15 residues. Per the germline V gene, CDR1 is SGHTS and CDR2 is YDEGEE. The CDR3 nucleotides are TGTGCCAGCAGCTTGGCCGACAGGGGTGATCAGCCCCAGCATTTT. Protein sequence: CASSLADRGDQPQHF.

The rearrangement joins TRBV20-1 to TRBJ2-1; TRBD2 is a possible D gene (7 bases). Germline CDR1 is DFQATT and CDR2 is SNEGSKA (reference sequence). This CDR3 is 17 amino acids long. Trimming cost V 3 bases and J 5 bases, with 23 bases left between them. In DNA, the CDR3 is TGCAGTGCTAGTCGGATGGGCGCGGCGGGGGCGAACAATGAGCAGTTCTTC. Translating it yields CSASRMGAAGANNEQFF.

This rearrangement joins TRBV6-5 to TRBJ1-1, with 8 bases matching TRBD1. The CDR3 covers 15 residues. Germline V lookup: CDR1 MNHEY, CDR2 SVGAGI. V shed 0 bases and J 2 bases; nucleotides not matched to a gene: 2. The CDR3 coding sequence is TGTGCCAGCAGTTACTCCGGACAGGGAAACACTGAAGCTTTCTTT. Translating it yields CASSYSGQGNTEAFF.

The CDR3 nucleotides read TGTGCCAATAAGAGAGGGACACGGGGTCAGCCCCAGCATTTT. This encodes CANKRGTRGQPQHF. This chain connects TRBV19 to TRBJ1-5; D is possibly TRBD1 (6 bases). The CDR3 runs to 14 residues. The V end lost 10 bases, the J end lost 6 bases, and 19 bases lay between the germline ends. The germline V gene encodes CDR1 LNHDA and CDR2 SQIVND (reference sequence). Based on the CDR3 plus reference TRBV19 and TRBJ1-5, the full variable domain is DGGITQSPKYLFRKEGQNVTLSCEQNLNHDAMYWYRQDPGQGLRLIYYSQIVNDFQKGDIAEGYSVSREKKESFPLTVTSAQKNPTAFYLCANKRGTRGQPQHFGDGTRLSIL.

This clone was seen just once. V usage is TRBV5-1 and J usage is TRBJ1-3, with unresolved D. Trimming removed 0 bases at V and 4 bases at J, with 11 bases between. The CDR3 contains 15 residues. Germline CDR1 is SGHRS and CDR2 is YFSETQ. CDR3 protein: CASSLGQVTGNTIYF. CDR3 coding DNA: TGCGCCAGCAGCTTGGGTCAGGTCACGGGAAACACCATATATTTT.

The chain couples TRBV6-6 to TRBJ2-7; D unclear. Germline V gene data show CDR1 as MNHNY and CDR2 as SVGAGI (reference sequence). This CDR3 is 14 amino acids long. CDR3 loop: CASSYSRPEGPAHV. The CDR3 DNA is TGTGCCAGCAGTTACTCGAGGCCGGAAGGCCCCGCCCACGTC.

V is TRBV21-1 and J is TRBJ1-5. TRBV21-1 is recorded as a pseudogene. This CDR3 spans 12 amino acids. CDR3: CASSKREKPQHF. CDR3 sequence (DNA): TGTGCCAGCAGCAAACGCGAGAAGCCCCAGCATTTT.